The rows below give T cell receptor beta chains drawn from one sample of a study of T cell responses to AZD1222 COVID-19 vaccine. TCRdb keeps only in-frame clones here, not all; method: immunoSEQ multiplex PCR. The sample contains 150,000 or so clones, approximately 83% of which appear only once. Sequences were derived from peripheral blood, sampled on day 0 of AZD1222 vaccination. Every receptor here comes from an adult in good health. The conserved cysteine and the conserved F or W are not part of the CDR3 here.

J	V	length	CDR3
TRBJ1-2	TRBV30	13	AWSATGRSYIRYT
TRBJ1-2	TRBV21-1	9	ASTILFGYT
TRBJ1-5	TRBV7-2	11	ASSFPPNQPQH
TRBJ1-1	TRBV29-1	11	SVEMTLNTEAF
TRBJ1-5	TRBV5-6	12	ASSLYRGGQPQH
TRBJ1-1	TRBV6-5	11	ASSWRSNTEAF
TRBJ2-7	TRBV5-4	13	ASSFGQGDSYEQY
TRBJ2-7	TRBV5-1	14	ASSWWTGLSSYEQY
TRBJ2-7	TRBV4-2	16	ASSQDLLAGGQAYEQY
TRBJ1-3	TRBV7-8	14	ASSLGETASGNTIY
TRBJ2-5	TRBV4-1	11	ASNLGGQETQY
TRBJ2-1	TRBV5-8	13	ASSLGAGPYNEQF
TRBJ1-1	TRBV6-5	14	ASSYGPTGGNTEAF
TRBJ2-7	TRBV4-1	13	ASSNTGPPYYEQY
TRBJ1-2	TRBV27	11	ASSWVGNYGYT
TRBJ1-2	TRBV2	12	ASIRQGFNYGYT
TRBJ1-3	TRBV29-1	11	SVESGSGNTIY
TRBJ2-5	TRBV6-6	12	AASEVGLGETQY
TRBJ1-1	TRBV7-9	12	ASSPPPANTEAF
TRBJ2-1	TRBV15	12	ATSRGRDYHEQF
TRBJ1-4	TRBV5-1	12	ASRLGDSGEKLF
TRBJ1-5	TRBV10-3	12	AISQGGSNQPQH
TRBJ1-1	TRBV20-1	9	SADRQRQAF
TRBJ2-5	TRBV10-2	12	ASSKLGGKETQY
TRBJ1-2	TRBV5-1	12	ATGIGTGGDGYT
TRBJ2-2	TRBV3-1/TRBV3-2	13	ASSQRGANTGELF